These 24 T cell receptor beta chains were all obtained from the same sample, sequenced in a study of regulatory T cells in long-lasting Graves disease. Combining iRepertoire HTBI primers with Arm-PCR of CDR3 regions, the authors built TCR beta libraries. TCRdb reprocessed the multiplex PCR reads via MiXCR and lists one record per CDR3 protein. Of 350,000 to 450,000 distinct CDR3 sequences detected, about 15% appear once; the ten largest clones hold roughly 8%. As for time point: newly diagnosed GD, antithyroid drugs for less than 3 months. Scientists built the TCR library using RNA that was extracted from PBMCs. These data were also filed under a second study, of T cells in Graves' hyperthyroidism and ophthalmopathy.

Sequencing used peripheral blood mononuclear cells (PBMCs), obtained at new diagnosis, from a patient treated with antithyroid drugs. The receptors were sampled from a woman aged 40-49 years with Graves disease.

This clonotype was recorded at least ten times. CDR3 sequence reads: CASSLGGLAGGPLNEQFF. The DNA of the CDR3 is TGTGCCAGCAGTTTAGGGGGACTAGCGGGAGGGCCACTCAATGAGCAGTTCTTC. The V and J genes are TRBV12-3 or TRBV12-4 and TRBJ2-1, with 16 bases matching TRBD2. After removal of 1 base from V and 6 bases from J, the junction contained 6 bases not matched to a gene. This CDR3 comprises 18 residues.

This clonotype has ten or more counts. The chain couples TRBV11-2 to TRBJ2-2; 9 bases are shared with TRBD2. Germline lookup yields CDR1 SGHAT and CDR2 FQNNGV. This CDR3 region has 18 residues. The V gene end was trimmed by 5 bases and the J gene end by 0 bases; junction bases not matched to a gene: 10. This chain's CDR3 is CASSPWKVAGANTGELFF. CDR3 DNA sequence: TGTGCCAGCAGCCCCTGGAAGGTAGCGGGGGCGAACACCGGGGAGCTGTTTTTT. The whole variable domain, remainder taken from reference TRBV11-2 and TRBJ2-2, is EAGVAQSPRYKIIEKRQSVAFWCNPISGHATLYWYQQILGQGPKLLIQFQNNGVVDDSQLPKDRFSAERLKGVDSTLKIQPAKLEDSAVYLCASSPWKVAGANTGELFFGEGSRLTVL.

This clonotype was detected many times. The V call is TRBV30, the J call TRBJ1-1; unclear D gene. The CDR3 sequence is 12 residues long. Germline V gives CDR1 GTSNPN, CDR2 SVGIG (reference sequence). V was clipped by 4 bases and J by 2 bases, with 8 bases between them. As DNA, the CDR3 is TGTGCCTGGATACTTGGTAACACTGAAGCTTTCTTT. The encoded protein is CAWILGNTEAFF. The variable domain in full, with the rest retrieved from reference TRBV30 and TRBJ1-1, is SQTIHQWPATLVQPVGSPLSLECTVEGTSNPNLYWYRQAAGRGLQLLFYSVGIGQISSEVPQNLSASRPQDRQFILSSKKLLLSDSGFYLCAWILGNTEAFFGQGTRLTVV.

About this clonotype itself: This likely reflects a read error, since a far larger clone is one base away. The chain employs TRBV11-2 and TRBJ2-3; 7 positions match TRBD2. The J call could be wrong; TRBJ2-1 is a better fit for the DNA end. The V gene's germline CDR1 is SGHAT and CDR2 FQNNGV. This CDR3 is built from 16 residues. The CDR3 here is CASSLGPWTRNDEQFF. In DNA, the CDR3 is TGTGCCAGCAGCTTAGGCCCATGGACTAGAAACGATGAGCAGTTCTTC.

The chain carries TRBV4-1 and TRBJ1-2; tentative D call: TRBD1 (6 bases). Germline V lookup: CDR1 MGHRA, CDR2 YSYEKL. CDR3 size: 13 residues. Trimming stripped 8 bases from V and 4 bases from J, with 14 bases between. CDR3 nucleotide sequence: TGCGCCAGCCATGAGGGGGTGGGCTATGGCTACACCTTC. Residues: CASHEGVGYGYTF.

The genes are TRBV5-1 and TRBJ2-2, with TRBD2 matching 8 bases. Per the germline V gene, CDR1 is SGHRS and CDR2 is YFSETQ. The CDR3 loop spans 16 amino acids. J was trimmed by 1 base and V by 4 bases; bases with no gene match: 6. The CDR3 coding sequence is TGCGCCAGCAGCCAGGGAACTAGCGGGAACACCGGGGAGCTGTTTTTT. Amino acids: CASSQGTSGNTGELFF. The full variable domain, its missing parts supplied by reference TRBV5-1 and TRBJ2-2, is KAGVTQTPRYLIKTRGQQVTLSCSPISGHRSVSWYQQTPGQGLQFLFEYFSETQRNKGNFPGRFSGRQFSNSRSEMNVSTLELGDSALYLCASSQGTSGNTGELFFGEGSRLTVL.

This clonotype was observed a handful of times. This CDR3 reads CASSYGRGNEETQYF. Written as DNA, the CDR3 is TGTGCCAGCAGTTACGGCAGGGGCAACGAAGAGACCCAGTACTTC. The chain recombines TRBV6-5 with TRBJ2-5; possible D gene TRBD1, 6 bases. The CDR3 has 15 residues. Trimming pared 2 bases from V and 3 bases from J, leaving 13 bases between. Germline values: CDR1 MNHEY, CDR2 SVGAGI.

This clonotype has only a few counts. Here the CDR3 reads CASSKGPSRTDTQHF. The CDR3 nucleotides are TGTGCCAGCAGCAAGGGACCCTCCCGCACAGATACGCAGCATTTT. The rearrangement uses TRBV13 and TRBJ2-3, with D tentatively TRBD1 (5 bases). The J call is doubtful: the DNA matches TRBJ1-5 better. CDR3 length equals 15 residues. Germline loops: CDR1 PRHDT, CDR2 FYEKMQ (reference sequence).

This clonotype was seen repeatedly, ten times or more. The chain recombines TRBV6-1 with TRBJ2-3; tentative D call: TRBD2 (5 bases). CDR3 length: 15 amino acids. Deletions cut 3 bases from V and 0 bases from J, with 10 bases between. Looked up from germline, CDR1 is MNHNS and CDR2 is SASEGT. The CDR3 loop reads CASSDPWTSTDTQYF. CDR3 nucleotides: TGTGCCAGCAGTGACCCTTGGACTAGCACAGATACGCAGTATTTT.

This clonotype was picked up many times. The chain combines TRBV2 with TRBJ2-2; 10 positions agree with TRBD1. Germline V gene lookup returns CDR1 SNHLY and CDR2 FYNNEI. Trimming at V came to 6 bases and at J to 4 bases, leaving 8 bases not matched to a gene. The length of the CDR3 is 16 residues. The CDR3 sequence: CASSRDRGMGTGELFF. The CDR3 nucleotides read TGTGCCAGCAGCCGGGACAGGGGAATGGGCACCGGGGAGCTGTTTTTT.

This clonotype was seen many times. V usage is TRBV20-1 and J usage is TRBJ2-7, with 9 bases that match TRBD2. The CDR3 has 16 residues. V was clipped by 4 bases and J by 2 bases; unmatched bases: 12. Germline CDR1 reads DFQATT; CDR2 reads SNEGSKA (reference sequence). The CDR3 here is CSATRWGGRAAYEQYF. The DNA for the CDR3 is TGCAGTGCTACTCGTTGGGGCGGGAGGGCCGCCTACGAGCAGTACTTC.

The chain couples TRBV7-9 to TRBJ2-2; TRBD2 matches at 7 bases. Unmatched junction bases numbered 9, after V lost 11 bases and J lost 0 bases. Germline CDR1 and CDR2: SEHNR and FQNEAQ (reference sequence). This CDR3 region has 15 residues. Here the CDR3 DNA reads TGTGCCCTTAGGACTAGTCAAGCGAACACCGGGGAGCTGTTTTTT. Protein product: CALRTSQANTGELFF.

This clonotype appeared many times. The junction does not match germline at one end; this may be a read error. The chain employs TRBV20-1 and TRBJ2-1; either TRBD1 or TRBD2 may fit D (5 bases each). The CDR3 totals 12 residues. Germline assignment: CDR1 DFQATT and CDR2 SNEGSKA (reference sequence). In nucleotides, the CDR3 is TGCAGTCCCGAGGGACCATACAATGAACAGTTCTTC. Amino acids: CSPEGPYNEQFF.

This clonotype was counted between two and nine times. CDR3 sequence (DNA): TGCGCCAGCAGCCACCCCAGGTTGGGGAAAAGTGAGCAGTACTTC. Residues: CASSHPRLGKSEQYF. This chain uses TRBV4-1 with TRBJ2-7; no clear D gene. The CDR3 is made up of 15 amino acids. Germline V lookup: CDR1 MGHRA, CDR2 YSYEKL. Trimming removed 3 bases from V and 7 bases from J, with 19 bases in between.

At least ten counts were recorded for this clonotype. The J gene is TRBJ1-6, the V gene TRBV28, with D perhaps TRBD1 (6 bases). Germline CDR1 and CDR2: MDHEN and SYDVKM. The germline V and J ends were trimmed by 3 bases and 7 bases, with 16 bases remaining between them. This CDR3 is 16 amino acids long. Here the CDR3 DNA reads TGTGCCAGCAGTTTTTTTCGGGGGCTGCAGAATTCACCCCTCCACTTT. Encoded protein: CASSFFRGLQNSPLHF.

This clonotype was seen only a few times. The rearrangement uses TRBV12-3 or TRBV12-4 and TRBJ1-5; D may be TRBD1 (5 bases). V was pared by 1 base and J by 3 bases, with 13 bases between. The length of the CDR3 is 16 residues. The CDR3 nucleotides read TGTGCCAGCAGTTTAGGTGGTGGGGGGATCAATCAGCCCCAGCATTTT. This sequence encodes CASSLGGGGINQPQHF.

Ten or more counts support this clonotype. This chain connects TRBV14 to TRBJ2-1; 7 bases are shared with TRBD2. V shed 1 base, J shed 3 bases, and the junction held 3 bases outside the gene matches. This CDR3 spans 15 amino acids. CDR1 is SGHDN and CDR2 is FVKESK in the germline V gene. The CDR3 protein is CASSQVGRNYNEQFF. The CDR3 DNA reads TGTGCCAGCAGCCAAGTCGGGAGGAACTACAATGAGCAGTTCTTC.

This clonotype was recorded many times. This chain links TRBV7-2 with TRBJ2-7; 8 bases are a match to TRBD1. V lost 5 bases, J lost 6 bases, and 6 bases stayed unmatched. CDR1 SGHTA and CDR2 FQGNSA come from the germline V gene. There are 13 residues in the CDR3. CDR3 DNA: TGTGCCAGCAGCCCCCAAGACAGGGGCGAGCAGTACTTC. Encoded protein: CASSPQDRGEQYF.

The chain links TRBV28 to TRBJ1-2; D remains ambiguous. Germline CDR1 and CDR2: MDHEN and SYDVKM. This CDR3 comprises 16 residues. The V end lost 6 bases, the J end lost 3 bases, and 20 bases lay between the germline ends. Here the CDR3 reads CASSHTVRQVHYGYTF. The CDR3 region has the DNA TGTGCCAGCAGCCATACCGTCCGCCAGGTCCACTATGGCTACACCTTC.

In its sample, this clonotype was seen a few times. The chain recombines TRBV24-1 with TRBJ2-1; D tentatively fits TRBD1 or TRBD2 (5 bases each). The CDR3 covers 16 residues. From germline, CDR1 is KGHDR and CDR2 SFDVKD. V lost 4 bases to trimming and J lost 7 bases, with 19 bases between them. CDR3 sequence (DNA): TGTGCCACCAGTGAATCTTCCTACGGGGCCAGGAATGAGCAGTTCTTC. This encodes CATSESSYGARNEQFF.

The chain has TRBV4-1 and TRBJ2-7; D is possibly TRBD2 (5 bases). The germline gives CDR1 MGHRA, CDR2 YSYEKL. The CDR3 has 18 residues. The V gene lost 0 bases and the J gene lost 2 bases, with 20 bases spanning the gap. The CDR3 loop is CASSQDRHPGLSAYEQYF. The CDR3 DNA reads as TGCGCCAGCAGCCAAGATCGGCATCCGGGGTTGAGTGCCTACGAGCAGTACTTC.

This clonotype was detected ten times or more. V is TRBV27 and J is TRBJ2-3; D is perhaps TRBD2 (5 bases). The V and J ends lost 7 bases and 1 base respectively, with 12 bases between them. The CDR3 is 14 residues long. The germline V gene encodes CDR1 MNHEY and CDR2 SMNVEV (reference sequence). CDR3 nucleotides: TGTGCCAGCACTGGGCGGGCCCGCACAGATACGCAGTATTTT. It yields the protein CASTGRARTDTQYF.

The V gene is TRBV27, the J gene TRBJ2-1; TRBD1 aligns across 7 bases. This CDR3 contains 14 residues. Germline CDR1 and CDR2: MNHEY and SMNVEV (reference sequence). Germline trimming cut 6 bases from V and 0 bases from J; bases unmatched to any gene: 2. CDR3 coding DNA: TGTGCCAGCAGACAGGGGTACTCCTACAATGAGCAGTTCTTC. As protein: CASRQGYSYNEQFF.

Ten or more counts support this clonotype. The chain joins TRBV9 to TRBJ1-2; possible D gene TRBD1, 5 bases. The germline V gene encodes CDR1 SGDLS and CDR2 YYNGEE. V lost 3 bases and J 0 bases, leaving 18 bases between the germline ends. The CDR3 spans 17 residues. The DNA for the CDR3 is TGTGCCAGCAGCGAGGGGCCCACGCTCTCTGCTAACTATGGCTACACCTTC. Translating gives CASSEGPTLSANYGYTF.